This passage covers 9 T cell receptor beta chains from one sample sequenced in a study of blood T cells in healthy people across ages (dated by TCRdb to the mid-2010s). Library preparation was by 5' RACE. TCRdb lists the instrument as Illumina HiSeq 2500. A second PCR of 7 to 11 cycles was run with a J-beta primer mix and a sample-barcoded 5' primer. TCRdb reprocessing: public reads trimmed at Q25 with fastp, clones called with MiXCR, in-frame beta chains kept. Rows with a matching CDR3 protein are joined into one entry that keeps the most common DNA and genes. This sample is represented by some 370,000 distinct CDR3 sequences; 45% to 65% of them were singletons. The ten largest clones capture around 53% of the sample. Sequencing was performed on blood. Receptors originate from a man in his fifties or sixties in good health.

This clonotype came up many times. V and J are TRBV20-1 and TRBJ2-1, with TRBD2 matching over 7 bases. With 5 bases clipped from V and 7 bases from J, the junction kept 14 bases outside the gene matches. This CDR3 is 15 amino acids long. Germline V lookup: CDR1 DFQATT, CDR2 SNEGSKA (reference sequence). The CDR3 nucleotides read TGCAGTGCTTCACAACGAAAAGGACTAGTTAATGAGCAGTTCTTC. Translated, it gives CSASQRKGLVNEQFF.

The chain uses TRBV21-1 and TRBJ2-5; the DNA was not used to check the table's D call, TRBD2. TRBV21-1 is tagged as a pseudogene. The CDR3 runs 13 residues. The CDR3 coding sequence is TGTGCCAAGATACTAGCGGATAAAGAGACCCAGTACTTC. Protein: CAKILADKETQYF.

The CDR3 here is CASTGQSTDTQYF. The CDR3 DNA is TGTGCCAGCACGGGGCAGAGCACAGATACGCAGTATTTT. The V call is TRBV2, the J call TRBJ2-3; D possibly matches TRBD1 or TRBD2 (5 bases each). Germline assignment: CDR1 SNHLY and CDR2 FYNNEI. V dropped 7 bases and J dropped 0 bases, with 8 bases sitting between them. CDR3 length: 13 amino acids.

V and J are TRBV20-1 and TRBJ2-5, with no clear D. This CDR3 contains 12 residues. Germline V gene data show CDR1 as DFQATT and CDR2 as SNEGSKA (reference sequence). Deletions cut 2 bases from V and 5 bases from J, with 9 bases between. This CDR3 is CSARLSGETQYF. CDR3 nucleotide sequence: TGCAGTGCTAGATTGAGTGGTGAGACCCAGTACTTC.

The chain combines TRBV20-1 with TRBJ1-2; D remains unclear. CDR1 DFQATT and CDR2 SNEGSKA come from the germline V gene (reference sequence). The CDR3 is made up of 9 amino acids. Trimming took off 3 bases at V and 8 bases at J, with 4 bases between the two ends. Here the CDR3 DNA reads TGCAGTGCTAGTTACGGCTACACCTTC. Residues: CSASYGYTF.

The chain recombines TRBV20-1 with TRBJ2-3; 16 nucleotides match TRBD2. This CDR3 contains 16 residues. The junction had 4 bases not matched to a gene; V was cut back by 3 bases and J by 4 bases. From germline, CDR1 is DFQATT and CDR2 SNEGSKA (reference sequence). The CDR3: CSARGTSGGDADTQYF. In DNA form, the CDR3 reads TGCAGTGCTAGGGGGACTAGCGGGGGGGACGCAGATACGCAGTATTTT.

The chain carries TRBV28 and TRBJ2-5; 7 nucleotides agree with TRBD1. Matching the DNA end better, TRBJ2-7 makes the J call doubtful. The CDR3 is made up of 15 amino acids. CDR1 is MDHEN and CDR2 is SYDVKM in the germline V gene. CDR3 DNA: TGTGCCAGCAGTTTACCCGAGACAGGGACCGGCGAGCAGTACTTC. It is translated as CASSLPETGTGEQYF.

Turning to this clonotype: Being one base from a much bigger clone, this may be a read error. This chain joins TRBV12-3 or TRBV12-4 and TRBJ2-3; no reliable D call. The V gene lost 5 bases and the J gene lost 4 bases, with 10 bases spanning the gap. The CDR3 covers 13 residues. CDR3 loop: CASSRVNSDTQYF. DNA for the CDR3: TGTGCCAGCAGTAGGGTCAACTCAGATACGCAGTATTTT.

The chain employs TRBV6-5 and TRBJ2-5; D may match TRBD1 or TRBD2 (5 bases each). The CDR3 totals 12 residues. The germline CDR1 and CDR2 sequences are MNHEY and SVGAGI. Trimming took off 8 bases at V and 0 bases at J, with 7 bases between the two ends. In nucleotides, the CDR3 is TGTGCCAGCTGGGGGAACCAAGAGACCCAGTACTTC. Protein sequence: CASWGNQETQYF.